This passage covers 6 T cell receptor beta chains from one sample sequenced in a study of blood T cell repertoires in COVID-19. Measured with immunoSEQ multiplex PCR; TCRdb has only the in-frame clones, and not every one. The data hold under 200,000 clones, with 88% observed a single time. Sequences were obtained from peripheral blood. Receptor source: a man in his forties with active or convalescent COVID-19.

The V call is TRBV11-3, the J call TRBJ2-3; TRBD1 is a possible D gene (5 bases). With 6 bases removed from V and 0 bases from J, the gap between germline ends came to 16 bases. Germline lookup yields CDR1 SGHNT and CDR2 YENEEA. CDR3 length: 16 residues. The CDR3 sequence: CASSFSGPPSTDTQYF. In DNA, the CDR3 is TGTGCCAGCAGTTTCTCAGGGCCCCCTAGCACAGATACGCAGTATTTT.

J is TRBJ1-4 and V is TRBV28; TRBD1 agrees at 10 bases. Unmatched junction bases numbered 5, after V lost 3 bases and J lost 7 bases. The germline gives CDR1 MDHEN, CDR2 SYDVKM. The CDR3 is made up of 15 amino acids. The CDR3 loop reads CASSFPGTGVEKLFF. DNA of the CDR3: TGTGCCAGCAGTTTTCCGGGGACAGGGGTTGAAAAACTGTTTTTT.

CDR3 loop: CASCPRDSYEQYF. The CDR3 nucleotides are TGTGCCAGCTGCCCCCGGGACTCCTACGAGCAGTACTTC. J is TRBJ2-7 and V is TRBV25-1; TRBD2 might be the D (5 bases). The CDR3 totals 13 residues. CDR1 is MGHDK and CDR2 is SYGVNS in the germline V gene. Trimming took 8 bases from V and 0 from J, leaving 11 bases between them.

The chain recombines TRBV6-6 with TRBJ2-3, with D perhaps matching TRBD1 (5 bases). V lost 2 bases to trimming and J lost 1 base, with 7 bases between them. Germline loops: CDR1 MNHNY, CDR2 SVGAGI (reference sequence). This CDR3 contains 14 residues. CDR3 loop: CASSYSRGTDTQYF. CDR3 DNA sequence: TGTGCCAGCAGTTACAGCAGGGGCACAGATACGCAGTATTTT.

V and J are TRBV11-3 and TRBJ1-1; D is uncertain. V lost 5 bases and J lost 0, with 13 bases in between. Per the germline V gene, CDR1 is SGHNT and CDR2 is YENEEA. The CDR3 is made up of 15 amino acids. CDR3 in amino acids: CASSQKMNMNTEAFF. The CDR3 bases are TGTGCCAGCAGCCAGAAGATGAACATGAACACTGAAGCTTTCTTT.

This clone was picked up one time. The chain combines TRBV27 with TRBJ1-3, with D perhaps matching TRBD1 (6 bases). The CDR3 has 16 residues. Trimming removed 5 bases from V and 4 bases from J, with 18 bases in between. CDR1 and CDR2 from the germline V gene are MNHEY and SMNVEV (reference sequence). The CDR3: CASSLNRVIVGNTIYF. The CDR3 DNA follows: TGTGCCAGCAGTCTGAACAGGGTAATAGTAGGAAACACCATATATTTT.